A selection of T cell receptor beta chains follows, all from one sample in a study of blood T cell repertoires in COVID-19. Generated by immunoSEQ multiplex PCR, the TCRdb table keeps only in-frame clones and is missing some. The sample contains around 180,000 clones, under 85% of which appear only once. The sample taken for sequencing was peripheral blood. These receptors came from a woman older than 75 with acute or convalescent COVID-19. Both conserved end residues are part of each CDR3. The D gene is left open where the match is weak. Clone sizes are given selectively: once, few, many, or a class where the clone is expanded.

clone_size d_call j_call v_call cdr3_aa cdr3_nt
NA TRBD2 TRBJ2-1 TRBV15 CATGRDSPGLAGGEQFF TGTGCCACGGGACGGGACTCGCCGGGACTAGCGGGAGGGGAGCAGTTCTTC
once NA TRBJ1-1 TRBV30 CAWRRVDTEAFF TGTGCCTGGAGGAGGGTAGACACTGAAGCTTTCTTT
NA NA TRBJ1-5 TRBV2 CASSETGGENQPQHF TGTGCCAGCAGTGAAACCGGGGGGGAAAATCAGCCCCAGCATTTT
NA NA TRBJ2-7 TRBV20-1 CSAQRSAEQYF TGCAGTGCTCAGAGGTCGGCCGAGCAGTACTTC
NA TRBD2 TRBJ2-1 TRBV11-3 CASSLRLAAYNEQFF TGTGCCAGCAGCTTACGACTAGCGGCCTACAATGAGCAGTTCTTC
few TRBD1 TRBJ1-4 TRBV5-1 CASSDRGRIATNEKLFF TGCGCCAGCAGTGACAGGGGAAGGATTGCAACTAATGAAAAACTGTTTTTT
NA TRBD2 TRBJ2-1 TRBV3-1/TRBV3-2 CASSHHRLAGGPNEQFF TGTGCCAGCAGCCATCACCGACTAGCGGGAGGGCCGAATGAGCAGTTCTTC
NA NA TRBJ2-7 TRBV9 CASSVDPGLTYEQYF TGTGCCAGCAGCGTAGATCCAGGGCTAACCTACGAGCAGTACTTC
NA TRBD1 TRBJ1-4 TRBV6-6 CASGTTGQRYEKLFF TGTGCCAGCGGCACTACGGGACAGAGATATGAAAAACTGTTTTTT
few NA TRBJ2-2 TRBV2 CASSLARGGTGELFF TGTGCCAGCAGCCTCGCAAGGGGGGGGACCGGGGAGCTGTTTTTT
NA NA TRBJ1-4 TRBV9 CASSLTGTGGEKLFF TGTGCCAGCAGCCTAACCGGGACTGGAGGAGAAAAACTGTTTTTT
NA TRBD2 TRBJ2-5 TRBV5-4 CASSAGTSGSGAAETQYF TGTGCCAGCAGCGCCGGGACTAGCGGGAGCGGGGCGGCGGAGACCCAGTACTTC
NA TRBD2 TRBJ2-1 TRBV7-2 CASIPSSGGVYNEQFF TGTGCCAGCATCCCGAGTTCGGGGGGGGTCTACAATGAGCAGTTCTTC
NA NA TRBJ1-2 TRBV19 CASSIYPGGYTF TGTGCCAGTAGTATTTATCCGGGAGGCTACACCTTC
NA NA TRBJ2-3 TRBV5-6 CASSLRASLTDTQYF TGTGCCAGCAGCTTGCGGGCTAGCCTGACAGATACGCAGTATTTT
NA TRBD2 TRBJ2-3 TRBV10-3 CAISEGLAGLPDTQYF TGTGCCATCAGTGAGGGGCTAGCGGGGCTCCCAGATACGCAGTATTTT
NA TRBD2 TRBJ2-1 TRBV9 CASSVGSGGMYEQFF TGTGCCAGCAGCGTTGGTAGCGGGGGAATGTATGAGCAGTTCTTC
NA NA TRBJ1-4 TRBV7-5 CARITRFGEKLFF TGTGCCAGAATTACGCGGTTTGGGGAAAAACTGTTTTTT
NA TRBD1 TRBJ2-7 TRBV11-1 CASSSGQGPYEQYF TGTGCCAGCAGCTCGGGACAGGGACCCTACGAGCAGTACTTC
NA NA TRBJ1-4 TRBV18 CASSRTAGSDEKLFF TGTGCCAGCTCACGTACTGCGGGGTCGGATGAAAAACTGTTTTTT
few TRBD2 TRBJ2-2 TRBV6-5 CASMLAGTGELFF TGTGCCAGCATGCTAGCGGGGACCGGGGAGCTGTTTTTT
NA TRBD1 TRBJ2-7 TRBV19 CASSYDRDYEQYF TGTGCCAGTAGTTACGACAGGGACTACGAGCAGTACTTC
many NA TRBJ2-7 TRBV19 CASTPGQKGSISSYEQYF TGTGCCAGTACGCCCGGACAGAAGGGATCGATTAGCTCCTACGAGCAGTACTTC
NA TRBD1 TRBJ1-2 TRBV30 CAWSEETGYGYTF TGTGCCTGGAGTGAGGAGACAGGGTATGGCTACACCTTC
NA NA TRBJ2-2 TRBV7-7 CASGLGARAGELFF TGTGCCAGTGGATTGGGGGCGCGGGCCGGGGAGCTGTTTTTT
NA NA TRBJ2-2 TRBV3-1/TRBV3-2 CASSQVARSGELFF TGTGCCAGCAGCCAAGTGGCTAGATCCGGGGAGCTGTTTTTT
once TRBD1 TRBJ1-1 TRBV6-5 CASRPRGAEAFF TGTGCCAGCCGCCCCAGGGGGGCTGAAGCTTTCTTT
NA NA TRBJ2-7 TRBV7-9 CASSLAVSTSTQYF TGTGCCAGCAGCTTGGCGGTATCGACCAGTACGCAGTACTTC
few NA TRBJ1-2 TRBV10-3 CAISESGQGGYTF TGTGCCATCAGTGAGTCGGGGCAGGGAGGCTACACCTTC
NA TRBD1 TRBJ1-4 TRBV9 CASSQGQGTLFF TGTGCCAGCAGCCAAGGACAGGGGACCCTGTTTTTT
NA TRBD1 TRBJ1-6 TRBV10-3 CASGTGENSPLHF TGTGCCAGCGGGACAGGGGAAAATTCACCCCTCCACTTT
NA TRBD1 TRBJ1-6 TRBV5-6 CASSLDRGNSPLHF TGTGCCAGCAGCTTGGACAGGGGCAATTCACCCCTCCACTTT
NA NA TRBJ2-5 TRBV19 CASSDTDQETQYF TGTGCCAGTAGTGACACAGACCAAGAGACCCAGTACTTC
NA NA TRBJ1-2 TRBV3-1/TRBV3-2 CASSQQGTTYGYTF TGTGCCAGCAGCCAACAGGGGACGACTTATGGCTACACCTTC
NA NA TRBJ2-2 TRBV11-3 CASSLGARTGELFF TGTGCCAGCAGCTTAGGGGCGCGCACCGGGGAGCTGTTTTTT
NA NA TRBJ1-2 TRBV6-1 CASSEASGYTF TGTGCCAGCAGTGAAGCTAGTGGCTACACCTTC
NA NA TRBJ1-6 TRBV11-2 CASSADRSHNSPLHF TGTGCCAGCAGCGCCGACAGGTCCCATAATTCACCCCTCCACTTT
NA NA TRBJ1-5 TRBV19 CASSIAGRGSNQPQHF TGTGCCAGTAGTATCGCCGGCAGGGGAAGCAATCAGCCCCAGCATTTT
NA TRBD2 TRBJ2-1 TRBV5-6 CASSPRAGGGHNEQFF TGTGCCAGCAGCCCCCGGGCGGGGGGCGGGCACAATGAGCAGTTCTTC
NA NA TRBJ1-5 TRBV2 CASGVRGNQPQHF TGTGCCAGCGGGGTTAGGGGGAATCAGCCCCAGCATTTT
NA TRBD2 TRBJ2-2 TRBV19 CASTFSGSTGELFF TGTGCCAGTACCTTTAGCGGGTCTACCGGGGAGCTGTTTTTT
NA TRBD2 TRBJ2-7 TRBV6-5 CASREGGPNEQYF TGTGCCAGCAGGGAGGGAGGGCCCAACGAGCAGTACTTC
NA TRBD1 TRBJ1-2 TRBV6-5 CASTRGPGSYGYTF TGTGCCAGCACCAGGGGGCCGGGAAGCTATGGCTACACCTTC
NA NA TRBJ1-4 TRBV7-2 CASSPGNEKLFF TGTGCCAGCAGCCCCGGGAATGAAAAACTGTTTTTT
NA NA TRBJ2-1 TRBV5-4 CASSLGVSSSYNEQFF TGTGCCAGCAGCCTGGGCGTATCGTCCTCCTACAATGAGCAGTTCTTC
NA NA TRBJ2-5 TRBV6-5 CASSYSRGETQYF TGTGCCAGCAGTTACTCGAGGGGGGAGACCCAGTACTTC
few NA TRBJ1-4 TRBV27 CASSLRGKDEKLFF TGTGCCAGCAGTTTGAGGGGGAAGGATGAAAAACTGTTTTTT
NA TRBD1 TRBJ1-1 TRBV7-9 CASSPDRVTEAFF TGTGCCAGCAGCCCGGACAGGGTCACTGAAGCTTTCTTT
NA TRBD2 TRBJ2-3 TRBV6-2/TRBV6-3 CASSGRLAGVRDGTQYF TGTGCCAGCAGTGGCCGACTAGCGGGGGTCCGGGACGGTACGCAGTATTTT
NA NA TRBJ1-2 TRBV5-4 CASSLDGYGYTF TGTGCCAGCAGCTTGGACGGGTATGGCTACACCTTC
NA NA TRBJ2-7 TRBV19 CASVDYEQYF TGTGCCAGCGTAGACTACGAGCAGTACTTC